This paragraph reports one T cell receptor (beta chain). Method: immunoSEQ multiplex PCR; TCRdb's copy keeps in-frame clones and lacks some. This sample has some 50,000 clones, with about 89% found just once. These data originate in a study of blood T cell repertoires in COVID-19. There are 14 residues in the CDR3. V shed 0 bases and J shed 11 bases, with 13 bases lying between them. Looked up from germline, CDR1 is SGHAT and CDR2 is FQNNGV. This TCR came from a man aged 70 or older with active COVID-19. The sample taken for sequencing was peripheral blood. This chain links TRBV11-2 with TRBJ2-2; the D gene is possibly TRBD1 (6 bases). The DNA for the CDR3 is TGTGCCAGCAGCTTAGACCGGACAGTAAAAGAGCTGTTTTTT. It encodes CASSLDRTVKELFF. The whole variable domain, remainder taken from reference TRBV11-2 and TRBJ2-2, is EAGVAQSPRYKIIEKRQSVAFWCNPISGHATLYWYQQILGQGPKLLIQFQNNGVVDDSQLPKDRFSAERLKGVDSTLKIQPAKLEDSAVYLCASSLDRTVKELFFGEGSRLTVL.